This T cell receptor (beta chain) was captured in a study of T cells in Graves' hyperthyroidism and ophthalmopathy. About the research overall: Initial diagnosis, before any treatment, was when peripheral blood was collected. Notes on the study in general: In blood, most of the thyroid clonotypes expanded above 0.001 were also present.

The definition of stable Graves' hyperthyroidism was no ophthalmopathy progression within 18 months. The table lists this clonotype with many counts. Antigen specificity is unknown. There were TCR beta CDR3 regions amplified from RNA transcripts. The HTBI primer set drove a first-round RT-PCR of the TCR CDR3. A single record per CDR3 protein comes from TCRdb applying MiXCR to the multiplex PCR reads. The sample lists about 400,000 distinct CDR3 sequences; 12% to 15% were seen once. Trimming removed 4 bases from V and 2 bases from J, with 17 bases in between. The CDR3 loop spans 16 amino acids. Germline CDR1 MDHEN, CDR2 SYDVKM.

This receptor was taken from a woman younger than 35 with Graves' hyperthyroidism. V and J are TRBV28 and TRBJ1-1, with D unresolved. Source material: blood. CDR3 sequence: CASSSLAAGPNTEAFF. The CDR3 DNA is TGTGCCAGCAGTTCGTTAGCAGCAGGACCTAACACTGAAGCTTTCTTT.